This T cell receptor (beta chain) derives from a study of blood T cell repertoires in COVID-19. Sequencing used immunoSEQ multiplex PCR; TCRdb keeps in-frame clones, though not all of them. Of 300,000 to 450,000 clones in the sample, 70% to 90% were seen once. Deletions cut 3 bases from V and 0 bases from J, with 15 bases between. The length of the CDR3 is 16 residues. CDR1 is MGHRA and CDR2 is YSYEKL in the germline V gene. This clonotype was sampled from a woman in her sixties or seventies with COVID-19, enrolled during active disease. The gene calls are TRBV4-1 and TRBJ2-7; D ambiguous. Source material: peripheral blood. The CDR3 nucleotides read TGCGCCAGCAGCCAGAGCCCAACGGTCTCCTCCTACGAGCAGTACTTC. Translation gives CASSQSPTVSSYEQYF.